The 7 T cell receptor beta chains reported below all come from one sample, sequenced in a study of T-cell reconstitution after alpha-beta-depleted transplantation in children. Using unique molecular identifiers, the investigators prepared the TCRbeta library. TCRdb reprocessed the PCR reads via MiXCR and lists one record per CDR3 protein. The sample lists 280,000 or so distinct CDR3 sequences; approximately 10% were seen once. Sequencing was performed on peripheral blood, taken 180 days after TCRalphabeta/CD19-depleted stem cell transplant. Receptor source: a male patient aged 2-9 years who had a stem cell transplant for chronic granulomatous disease, so the T cells may come from the graft donor.

This clonotype was seen many times. The chain uses TRBV15 and TRBJ2-5; 8 positions match TRBD1. Trimming at V came to 0 bases and at J to 5 bases, leaving 11 bases not matched to a gene. The CDR3 consists of 17 residues. Looked up from germline, CDR1 is LNHNV and CDR2 is YYDKDF (reference sequence). The CDR3 reads CATSRDSGQALRETQYF. CDR3 DNA sequence: TGTGCCACCAGCAGAGATTCGGGACAGGCCTTGCGGGAGACCCAGTACTTC.

This clonotype was recorded many times. The chain uses TRBV7-8 and TRBJ2-3; TRBD1 matches at 7 bases. V lost 4 bases, J lost 4 bases, and 8 bases stayed unmatched. The CDR3 is 15 amino acids. Germline values: CDR1 SGHVS, CDR2 FQNEAQ. The CDR3 region has the DNA TGTGCCAGCAGCTCTAACAGGGGTCGGGCAGATACGCAGTATTTT. This sequence encodes CASSSNRGRADTQYF.

In this sample, this clonotype turned up many times. The V gene is TRBV20-1, the J gene TRBJ1-2; D possibly corresponds to TRBD1 (5 bases). The V gene's germline CDR1 is DFQATT and CDR2 SNEGSKA (reference sequence). Trimming removed 4 bases from V and 5 bases from J, with 14 bases in between. This CDR3 region has 13 residues. The CDR3 region is CSAIPGRTYGYTF. The DNA of the CDR3 is TGCAGTGCTATCCCGGGACGGACGTATGGCTACACCTTC.

In this sample, this clonotype turned up many times. V gene TRBV12-3 or TRBV12-4 combines with J gene TRBJ2-1; a weak D match, TRBD1 (6 bases). V was shortened by 5 bases and J by 8 bases, with 16 bases between the two germline ends. The CDR3 runs to 14 residues. CDR3 amino acids: CASSRGGKSDEQFF. The CDR3 DNA is TGTGCCAGCAGTCGAGGGGGTAAGTCGGATGAGCAGTTCTTC.

At least ten counts were recorded for this clonotype. This chain links TRBV25-1 with TRBJ2-2; the match to TRBD1 covers 10 bases. The CDR3 has 14 residues. The V and J ends lost 7 bases and 7 bases, in that order; junction bases with no gene match: 6. Germline assignment: CDR1 MGHDK and CDR2 SYGVNS. The CDR3 bases are TGTGCCAGCAAAGGGACAGGGGCTATCGGGGAGCTGTTTTTT. Amino acid sequence: CASKGTGAIGELFF.

This clonotype was detected ten times or more. The chain couples TRBV7-6 to TRBJ2-1; TRBD1 aligns across 9 bases. Germline-derived CDR1 and CDR2 are SGHVS and FNYEAQ. V trimming: 0 bases; J trimming: 4 bases; junction bases outside the gene matches: 7. This CDR3 spans 17 amino acids. The CDR3 region is CASSLAVRTGVYNEQFF. For the CDR3, the DNA is TGTGCCAGCAGCTTAGCCGTGCGGACAGGGGTTTACAATGAGCAGTTCTTC.

On this clonotype itself: A clone one base away is much larger, so this may be a read error. The chain links TRBV21-1 to TRBJ2-3. The J call may be incorrect, as the DNA end agrees better with TRBJ1-5. TRBV21-1 is noted as a pseudogene. The CDR3 has 15 residues. CDR3 in DNA: TGTGCCAGCAGCAAAGAAGTCAGGACGCCGGATACGCAGCATTTT. Protein product: CASSKEVRTPDTQHF.